This TCR beta chain was observed in a study of T cells in Graves' hyperthyroidism and ophthalmopathy. At the level of the study: The initial diagnosis was the point when peripheral blood was collected, ahead of any treatment.

RNA transcripts served as the template for amplifying TCR beta CDR3 regions. TCR CDR3 underwent first-round RT-PCR with the HTBI primer set. TCRdb processed the multiplex PCR reads anew with MiXCR; each CDR3 protein has one entry. The sample includes 330,000 or so distinct CDR3 sequences, 15% to 20% of them seen just once. The germline V and J ends were trimmed by 0 bases and 0 bases, with 12 bases remaining between them. Germline loops: CDR1 SGHRS, CDR2 YFSETQ. This CDR3 region has 16 residues. At least ten counts were recorded for this clonotype. Its antigen remains unidentified. The study's findings and limits: Separation of ophthalmopathy from stable hyperthyroidism was achieved by a 13 V-J model.

The sequenced material came from blood. The TCR was taken from a woman between 35 and 50 years old with Graves' ophthalmopathy. The rearrangement joins TRBV5-1 to TRBJ1-1; D ambiguous. CDR3 region: CASSLDGSYLNTEAFF. The CDR3 DNA reads TGCGCCAGCAGCTTGGACGGCAGTTACTTGAACACTGAAGCTTTCTTT.